These 13 T cell receptor beta chains came from one sample sequenced in a study of blood T cell repertoires in COVID-19 (dated by TCRdb to the early 2020s). The library was generated by the immunoSEQ multiplex PCR assay. Imported from immuneACCESS, the table was reduced by TCRdb to in-frame sequences with V and J called. These copies leave out some clones; in studies compared against another copy, an unresolved V gene accounts for under half, and the cause of the remainder is not known. This sample holds more than 200,000 clones; roughly 82% were observed only once. 4% to 6% of the sample is taken by the ten largest. Sequencing was carried out using peripheral blood. These receptors were taken from a woman aged 80 or over with active or convalescent COVID-19.

This clone showed up just a few times. The V gene is TRBV5-1, the J gene TRBJ2-5; 7 nucleotides agree with TRBD1. The J segment lost 5 bases and the V segment lost 1 base, leaving 5 bases of the junction unmatched. The CDR3 spans 14 residues. The germline CDR1 and CDR2 sequences are SGHRS and YFSETQ. DNA of the CDR3: TGCGCCAGCAGCTTGAGACAGGGTGAGGAGACCCAGTACTTC. Protein product: CASSLRQGEETQYF.

The chain recombines TRBV20-1 with TRBJ1-1; D call uncertain. The CDR3 runs 11 residues. Germline V lookup: CDR1 DFQATT, CDR2 SNEGSKA (reference sequence). V lost 3 bases to trimming and J lost 5 bases, with 7 bases between them. The DNA of the CDR3 is TGCAGTGCTAGTGGGGAGACTGAAGCTTTCTTT. Translated, it gives CSASGETEAFF.

The chain links TRBV3-1 (or the pseudogene TRBV3-2) to TRBJ2-1, with D unclear. CDR1 is LGHDT, CDR2 YNNKEL, per germline (reference sequence). V was cut by 5 bases and J by 10 bases, with 9 bases left in between. This CDR3 is 11 amino acids long. The CDR3 DNA follows: TGTGCCAGCAGCAGCCTTTTGGAGCAGTTCTTC. Protein: CASSSLLEQFF.

This chain joins TRBV29-1 and TRBJ1-5, with 11 bases identical to TRBD1. The CDR3 has 14 amino acids. CDR1 is SQVTM and CDR2 is ANQGSEA in the germline V gene. V lost 6 bases to trimming and J lost 4 bases; unmatched junction nucleotides: 5. CDR3 nucleotide sequence: TGCAGCGTGCGGACAGGGGGCTCAAATCAGCCCCAGCATTTT. This gives the protein CSVRTGGSNQPQHF. The full variable domain, its missing parts supplied by reference TRBV29-1 and TRBJ1-5, is SAVISQKPSRDICQRGTSLTIQCQVDSQVTMMFWYRQQPGQSLTLIATANQGSEATYESGFVIDKFPISRPNLTFSTLTVSNMSPEDSSIYLCSVRTGGSNQPQHFGDGTRLSIL.

This chain joins TRBV28 and TRBJ2-5; TRBD1 might be the D (5 bases). V was trimmed by 3 bases and J by 5 bases, leaving 16 bases between them. Germline V lookup: CDR1 MDHEN, CDR2 SYDVKM. This CDR3 region has 15 residues. The CDR3 DNA follows: TGTGCCAGCAGTTTGGGGCGAGGACGCGTCGAGACCCAGTACTTC. Its translation: CASSLGRGRVETQYF.

The V and J genes are TRBV2 and TRBJ1-1; D might be TRBD1 (5 bases). The V gene lost 0 bases and the J gene lost 4 bases, with 18 bases spanning the gap. Looked up from germline, CDR1 is SNHLY and CDR2 is FYNNEI. CDR3 size: 17 residues. The CDR3 DNA is TGTGCCAGCAGTGAAGCGCTTCTTGGGGGGTTGGTCACTGAAGCTTTCTTT. Translation: CASSEALLGGLVTEAFF.

Here the CDR3 DNA reads TGTGCCAGCAGCCCCAGGACTAGCGGGAGGGCCGGGGAGACCCAGTACTTC. It yields the protein CASSPRTSGRAGETQYF. The V and J genes are TRBV13 and TRBJ2-5; 15 bases line up with TRBD2. Per germline, CDR1 PRHDT and CDR2 FYEKMQ (reference sequence). The CDR3 is 17 residues long. V lost 5 bases, J lost 5 bases, and 9 bases stayed unmatched.

This rearrangement joins TRBV6-6 to TRBJ2-2; D might be TRBD2 (7 bases). Germline CDR1 and CDR2: MNHNY and SVGAGI (reference sequence). The CDR3 has 13 residues. V gave up 7 bases and J gave up 6 bases, with 12 bases separating them. The CDR3: CASNKGGAGELFF. As DNA, the CDR3 is TGTGCCAGCAACAAGGGGGGGGCCGGGGAGCTGTTTTTT.

DNA of the CDR3: TGTGCCACCAGCAGAGACAAGACAGGGTGGGCAGATACGCAGTATTTT. Its protein is CATSRDKTGWADTQYF. This chain joins TRBV15 and TRBJ2-3; 7 bases are shared with TRBD1. V lost 0 bases and J lost 4; bases outside the gene matches: 7. Looked up from germline, CDR1 is LNHNV and CDR2 is YYDKDF (reference sequence). The CDR3 spans 16 residues.

The chain is built from TRBV7-9 and TRBJ2-1; 7 nucleotides line up with TRBD2. This CDR3 spans 14 amino acids. Germline CDR1 reads SEHNR; CDR2 reads FQNEAQ (reference sequence). After removal of 2 bases from V and 8 bases from J, the junction contained 6 bases not matched to a gene. The CDR3: CASSLSAGADEQFF. CDR3 coding DNA: TGTGCCAGCAGCTTATCGGCGGGAGCGGATGAGCAGTTCTTC.

The V call is TRBV3-1 (or the pseudogene TRBV3-2), the J call TRBJ1-1, with 7 bases fitting TRBD1. Per the germline V gene, CDR1 is LGHDT and CDR2 is YNNKEL (reference sequence). V was clipped by 2 bases and J by 0 bases; unmatched bases: 15. CDR3 size: 19 residues. For the CDR3, the DNA is TGTGCCAGCAGCCAACGGTATCTCGGAACCGGGACAGTGAACACTGAAGCTTTCTTT. Amino acid sequence: CASSQRYLGTGTVNTEAFF.

V usage is TRBV5-1 and J usage is TRBJ1-1; the D is unclear. This CDR3 contains 12 residues. Germline lookup yields CDR1 SGHRS and CDR2 YFSETQ. Trimming removed 5 bases at V and 4 bases at J, with 9 bases between. The CDR3 sequence is CASRGGGTEAFF. In DNA form, the CDR3 reads TGCGCCAGCAGGGGAGGCGGCACTGAAGCTTTCTTT.

The rearrangement uses TRBV2 and TRBJ2-7, with 7 bases lining up with TRBD1. J lost 3 bases, V lost 8 bases, and 10 bases had no gene match. The CDR3 extends over 14 amino acids. CDR1 is SNHLY and CDR2 is FYNNEI in the germline V gene. This CDR3 is CASGKGAVYYEQYF. The CDR3, as DNA: TGTGCCAGCGGGAAGGGGGCAGTCTACTACGAGCAGTACTTC.